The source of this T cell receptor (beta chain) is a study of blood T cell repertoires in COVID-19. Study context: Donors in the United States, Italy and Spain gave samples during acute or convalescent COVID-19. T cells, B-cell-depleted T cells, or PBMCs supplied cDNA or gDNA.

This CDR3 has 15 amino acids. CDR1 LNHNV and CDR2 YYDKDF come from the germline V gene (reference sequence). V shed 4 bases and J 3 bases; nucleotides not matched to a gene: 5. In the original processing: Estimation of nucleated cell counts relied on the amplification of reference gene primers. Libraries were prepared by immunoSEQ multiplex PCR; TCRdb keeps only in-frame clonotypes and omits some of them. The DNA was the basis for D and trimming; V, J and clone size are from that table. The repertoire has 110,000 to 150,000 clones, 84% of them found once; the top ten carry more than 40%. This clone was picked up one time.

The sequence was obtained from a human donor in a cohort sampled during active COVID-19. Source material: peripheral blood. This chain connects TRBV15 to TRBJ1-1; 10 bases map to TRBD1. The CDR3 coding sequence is TGTGCCACCAGCACCGACAGGGGGCGGCACACTGAAGCTTTCTTT. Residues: CATSTDRGRHTEAFF.